A selection of T cell receptor beta chains follows, all from one sample in a study of Ad26.COV2.S vaccination and SARS-CoV-2 variants. The assay was immunoSEQ multiplex PCR, and TCRdb's table has in-frame clones only and misses some. The sample lists a few hundred thousand clones, 92% seen once, with 1.5% to 2% in the top ten. This specimen consisted of peripheral blood, obtained in a trial of Ad26.COV2.S vaccine versus placebo. The origin of the receptors is a person aged 18-65 years who received the Ad26.COV2.S COVID-19 vaccine or a placebo. Each CDR3 is given with its conserved first and last residue. A D gene is named only where the DNA matches it firmly. Only part of the rows carry a size: once, few, many, or a class if the clone is expanded.

J gene | CDR3 length | V gene | clone size | D gene | CDR3 protein | CDR3 DNA
TRBJ1-3 | 15 | TRBV9 | - | - | CASSVGGTSGNTIYF | TGTGCCAGCAGCGTAGGGGGTACCTCTGGAAACACCATATATTTT
TRBJ1-5 | 15 | TRBV9 | - | - | CASSPGGVPNQPQHF | TGTGCCAGCAGCCCGGGAGGGGTTCCCAATCAGCCCCAGCATTTT
TRBJ2-7 | 16 | TRBV5-5 | - | TRBD1 | CASSNPPETGDYEQYF | TGTGCCAGCAGCAATCCCCCCGAGACAGGGGACTACGAGCAGTACTTC
TRBJ2-2 | 15 | TRBV7-2 | - | - | CASSLWGRVTGELFF | TGTGCCAGCAGCTTGTGGGGGCGGGTCACCGGGGAGCTGTTTTTT
TRBJ1-1 | 17 | TRBV5-1 | - | - | CASRSLGGGGWNTEAFF | TGCGCCAGCAGATCCCTCGGGGGCGGGGGATGGAACACTGAAGCTTTCTTT
TRBJ1-5 | 12 | TRBV7-9 | - | - | CASSRPNQPQHF | TGTGCCAGCAGCCGTCCCAATCAGCCCCAGCATTTT
TRBJ1-1 | 16 | TRBV30 | once | - | CAWSARLLLRGAFTLF | TGTGCCTGGAGTGCTAGGTTACTTTTACGTGGGGCCTTTACGCTTTTT
TRBJ2-7 | 15 | TRBV10-1 | - | TRBD1 | CASSEGGTGNYEQYF | TGCGCCAGCAGTGAGGGTGGGACAGGGAACTACGAGCAGTACTTC
TRBJ1-5 | 14 | TRBV4-3 | - | - | CASSQDAGAQPQHF | TGCGCCAGCAGCCAAGATGCGGGGGCTCAGCCCCAGCATTTT
TRBJ2-6 | 17 | TRBV19 | - | - | CATWDPRGLSGANVLTF | TGTGCCACCTGGGACCCAAGGGGCCTATCTGGGGCCAACGTCCTGACTTTC
TRBJ1-1 | 14 | TRBV5-8 | - | - | CASSGGRGNTEAFF | TGTGCCAGCAGTGGGGGACGGGGAAACACTGAAGCTTTCTTT
TRBJ2-5 | 15 | TRBV4-3 | - | TRBD2 | CASSQDSTSIKTQYF | TGCGCCAGCAGCCAAGATTCGACTAGCATTAAGACCCAGTACTTC
TRBJ1-5 | 17 | TRBV4-1 | - | - | CASSQGLRGRSNQPQHF | TGCGCCAGCAGCCAAGGGCTCAGGGGCCGGAGCAATCAGCCCCAGCATTTT